This is a list of T cell receptor beta chains from one sample in a study of CD8 T cells in ankylosing spondylitis. TCRdb ran MiXCR on the 5' RACE reads and lists one entry per CDR3 protein. The sample includes roughly 350,000 distinct CDR3 sequences, under 8.5% of them seen just once. Sequences were obtained from blood, either unsorted or a sorted T cell fraction (not recorded which). These receptors came from a male donor with ankylosing spondylitis. The CDR3 runs from the conserved cysteine through the conserved F or W. Fields, in order: clone size, J gene, D gene, V gene, CDR3 DNA, CDR3 protein. The D gene is left open where the match is weak. Clone size is stated in some rows and not others, as once, few, many or a class when expanded.

clone size: NA
J gene: TRBJ2-5
D gene: TRBD2
V gene: TRBV5-1
CDR3 DNA: TGCGCCAGCAGCTTGAGCCTAGCGGGAGGAGAGACCCAGTACTTC
CDR3 protein: CASSLSLAGGETQYF

clone size: many
J gene: TRBJ2-1
D gene: TRBD2
V gene: TRBV20-1
CDR3 DNA: TGCAGTGCTAGAGAGGGGGACTACCACAATGAGCAGTTCTTC
CDR3 protein: CSAREGDYHNEQFF

clone size: few
J gene: TRBJ2-3
D gene: TRBD2
V gene: TRBV28
CDR3 DNA: TGTGCCAGCAGTCAACCAACTAGCGGGATAAGGTTAGATACGCAGTATTTT
CDR3 protein: CASSQPTSGIRLDTQYF

clone size: few
J gene: TRBJ1-1
D gene: NA
V gene: TRBV3-1
CDR3 DNA: TGTGCCAGCAGCGGTACGATTTCAGGGGACACTGAAGCTTTCTTT
CDR3 protein: CASSGTISGDTEAFF

clone size: many
J gene: TRBJ2-2
D gene: TRBD1
V gene: TRBV29-1
CDR3 DNA: TGCAGCGTAATAGTCACAGGGGCCGGGGAGCTGTTTTTT
CDR3 protein: CSVIVTGAGELFF

clone size: NA
J gene: TRBJ2-3
D gene: NA
V gene: TRBV4-1
CDR3 DNA: TGCGCCAGCAGCCAACCGGGGACCACAGATACGCAGTATTTT
CDR3 protein: CASSQPGTTDTQYF

clone size: NA
J gene: TRBJ2-5
D gene: TRBD2
V gene: TRBV7-2
CDR3 DNA: TGTGCCAGCAGCTTAACACGTGTTAGCGGGATTGAGACCCAGTACTTC
CDR3 protein: CASSLTRVSGIETQYF

clone size: NA
J gene: TRBJ2-1
D gene: NA
V gene: TRBV9
CDR3 DNA: TGTGCCAGCACCAATCTCCTGAGCAATGAGCAGTTCTTC
CDR3 protein: CASTNLLSNEQFF

clone size: NA
J gene: TRBJ2-7
D gene: TRBD1
V gene: TRBV6-1
CDR3 DNA: TGTGCCAGCAGGAGCCGGGACAGGGGGCCAACCTACGTGCAGTACTTC
CDR3 protein: CASRSRDRGPTYVQYF

clone size: NA
J gene: TRBJ1-2
D gene: TRBD1
V gene: TRBV7-9
CDR3 DNA: TGTGCCAGCAGCCCCGTAGGGGGCAGTGGCTACACCTTC
CDR3 protein: CASSPVGGSGYTF

clone size: few
J gene: TRBJ1-2
D gene: NA
V gene: TRBV7-9
CDR3 DNA: TGTGCCAGCAGCTTAGCCCAAAGGGGCTACACCTTC
CDR3 protein: CASSLAQRGYTF

clone size: many
J gene: TRBJ2-1
D gene: NA
V gene: TRBV5-1
CDR3 DNA: TGCGCCAGCAGCCCGGAGGGCGGGTTCTATGAGCAGTTCTTC
CDR3 protein: CASSPEGGFYEQFF

clone size: NA
J gene: TRBJ2-5
D gene: NA
V gene: TRBV27
CDR3 DNA: TGTGCCAGCAGTTTTGTCGCGGGTCCTCACGGAGTAGAGACCCAGTACTTC
CDR3 protein: CASSFVAGPHGVETQYF

clone size: NA
J gene: TRBJ2-1
D gene: NA
V gene: TRBV2
CDR3 DNA: TGTGCCAGCAGTGAGGGACGTTATCAAAATGAGCAGTTCTTC
CDR3 protein: CASSEGRYQNEQFF

clone size: NA
J gene: TRBJ2-6
D gene: TRBD1
V gene: TRBV12-3/TRBV12-4
CDR3 DNA: TGTGCCAGCAGTGCGGACAGGGTGGGGTCTGGGGCCAACGTCCTGACTTTC
CDR3 protein: CASSADRVGSGANVLTF

clone size: many
J gene: TRBJ2-2
D gene: NA
V gene: TRBV29-1
CDR3 DNA: TGCAGCGTTTCAGAGAACACCGGGGAGCTGTTTTTT
CDR3 protein: CSVSENTGELFF

clone size: NA
J gene: TRBJ2-3
D gene: NA
V gene: TRBV7-9
CDR3 DNA: TGTGCCAGCAGCTGGTCCGATACGCAGTATTTT
CDR3 protein: CASSWSDTQYF

clone size: few
J gene: TRBJ2-3
D gene: TRBD2
V gene: TRBV28
CDR3 DNA: TGTGCCAGCAGTAAGAGCGGGAGTGGGTCAGATACGCAGTATTTT
CDR3 protein: CASSKSGSGSDTQYF

clone size: few
J gene: TRBJ2-1
D gene: TRBD1
V gene: TRBV19
CDR3 DNA: TGTGCCAGTAGTGCCCGGACAGGGCGCTACAATGAGCAGTTCTTC
CDR3 protein: CASSARTGRYNEQFF

clone size: NA
J gene: TRBJ2-3
D gene: NA
V gene: TRBV28
CDR3 DNA: TGTGCCACAAGCGGAGGGGCCCGTGCAGATACGCAGTATTTT
CDR3 protein: CATSGGARADTQYF

clone size: many
J gene: TRBJ1-2
D gene: TRBD1
V gene: TRBV5-1
CDR3 DNA: TGCGCCAGCAGCTTGGCCGGGGGACAGGGGTATGGCTACACCTTC
CDR3 protein: CASSLAGGQGYGYTF

clone size: many
J gene: TRBJ1-1
D gene: NA
V gene: TRBV7-3
CDR3 DNA: TGTGCCAGCAGCCAGAACACTGAAGCTTTCTTT
CDR3 protein: CASSQNTEAFF

clone size: few
J gene: TRBJ1-4
D gene: NA
V gene: TRBV20-1
CDR3 DNA: TGCAGTGCTAGAGATCCGACAGATAATGAAAAACTGTTTTTT
CDR3 protein: CSARDPTDNEKLFF

clone size: NA
J gene: TRBJ2-3
D gene: TRBD2
V gene: TRBV7-8
CDR3 DNA: TGTGCCAGCAGCCCTAGCGGGGGGGGCACAGATACGCAGTATTTT
CDR3 protein: CASSPSGGGTDTQYF

clone size: NA
J gene: TRBJ1-5
D gene: NA
V gene: TRBV5-1
CDR3 DNA: TGCGCCAGCAGCCCCGGCGCGGGGCAGGACAATCAGCCCCAGCATTTT
CDR3 protein: CASSPGAGQDNQPQHF

clone size: few
J gene: TRBJ2-7
D gene: TRBD2
V gene: TRBV5-1
CDR3 DNA: TGCGCCAGCAGCTTGTACCTAGCGGGCCAGGGAGAGCAGTACTTC
CDR3 protein: CASSLYLAGQGEQYF

clone size: few
J gene: TRBJ2-1
D gene: NA
V gene: TRBV4-2
CDR3 DNA: TGTGCCAGCAGCCAAGACTCTGTGGGGAATAGTAGGGTCAATGAGCAGTTCTTC
CDR3 protein: CASSQDSVGNSRVNEQFF

clone size: few
J gene: TRBJ1-5
D gene: TRBD1
V gene: TRBV20-1
CDR3 DNA: TGCAGTGCTAGATCCAGGGGGCCTGGCAATCAGCCCCAGCATTTT
CDR3 protein: CSARSRGPGNQPQHF

clone size: NA
J gene: TRBJ2-1
D gene: NA
V gene: TRBV10-3
CDR3 DNA: TGTGCCATCAGTGAGTCGCCGGGCCATGAAGCCTCCTACAATGAGCAGTTCTTC
CDR3 protein: CAISESPGHEASYNEQFF

clone size: NA
J gene: TRBJ2-5
D gene: TRBD2
V gene: TRBV5-1
CDR3 DNA: TGCGCCAGCAGCGTTAGCGGGAGTGAAGAGACCCAGTACTTC
CDR3 protein: CASSVSGSEETQYF

clone size: many
J gene: TRBJ2-2
D gene: NA
V gene: TRBV29-1
CDR3 DNA: TGCAGCGCCAAGGCCCCGGGGGAGCTTGCCGGGGAGCTGTTTTTT
CDR3 protein: CSAKAPGELAGELFF

clone size: NA
J gene: TRBJ2-2
D gene: NA
V gene: TRBV29-1
CDR3 DNA: TGCAGCGCGCTGAACACCGGGGAGCTGTTTTTT
CDR3 protein: CSALNTGELFF

clone size: few
J gene: TRBJ2-3
D gene: NA
V gene: TRBV7-9
CDR3 DNA: TGTGCCAGTCGCCTGATGGATACGCAGTATTTT
CDR3 protein: CASRLMDTQYF

clone size: many
J gene: TRBJ2-5
D gene: NA
V gene: TRBV12-3/TRBV12-4
CDR3 DNA: TGTGCCAGCAGTTTAAAGGTGGAGACCCAGTACTTC
CDR3 protein: CASSLKVETQYF

clone size: many
J gene: TRBJ2-7
D gene: NA
V gene: TRBV10-3
CDR3 DNA: TGTGCCATCAGGGAGTTTCAGGGCTACGAGCAGTACTTC
CDR3 protein: CAIREFQGYEQYF

clone size: few
J gene: TRBJ2-7
D gene: TRBD1
V gene: TRBV7-9
CDR3 DNA: TGTGCCAGCAGCTTGCGGACAGGGGGTATCTACGAGCAGTACTTC
CDR3 protein: CASSLRTGGIYEQYF

clone size: few
J gene: TRBJ2-1
D gene: TRBD2
V gene: TRBV28
CDR3 DNA: TGTGCCAGCAGTTCTTTTAGCGGGAGTATAAATGAGCAGTTCTTC
CDR3 protein: CASSSFSGSINEQFF

clone size: NA
J gene: TRBJ1-5
D gene: NA
V gene: TRBV11-2
CDR3 DNA: TGTGCCAGCAGCTTTCAATTATTACAGCCCCAGCATTTT
CDR3 protein: CASSFQLLQPQHF